The 31 T cell receptor beta chains below come from one sample, sequenced in a study of spatial heterogeneity in lung cancer. Time point indicated: sample taken at primary tumor resection. TCRdb re-called the 5' RACE reads through MiXCR, storing one row per CDR3 protein. This table holds 60,000 or so distinct CDR3 sequences, about 5.9% found once. Sequences were derived from PBMCs, sampled at surgery. The source is a female donor with early-stage non-small cell lung cancer.

This clonotype was recorded many times. The V and J genes are TRBV11-1 and TRBJ2-1; 12 bases line up with TRBD2. V dropped 6 bases and J dropped 0; count of bases not matched to a gene: 3. CDR1 and CDR2 from the germline V gene are SGHAT and FQDESV (reference sequence). This CDR3 region has 16 residues. The CDR3 here is CASSRTSGTSYNEQFF. CDR3 nucleotide sequence: TGTGCCAGCAGTCGGACTAGCGGGACCTCCTACAATGAGCAGTTCTTC.

There are a few counts of this clonotype. This chain connects TRBV3-1 to TRBJ1-2, with D tentatively TRBD1 (5 bases). The CDR3 sequence is 12 residues long. With 0 bases removed from V and 7 bases from J, the gap between germline ends came to 6 bases. Per germline, CDR1 LGHDT and CDR2 YNNKEL (reference sequence). CDR3 coding DNA: TGTGCCAGCAGCCAAGAGGGACGTGGCTACACCTTC. Translated, it gives CASSQEGRGYTF.

This clonotype showed up many times. One end of the junction is discordant with germline, which a read error may explain. This chain connects TRBV7-7 to TRBJ2-5; no reliable D call. Germline loops: CDR1 SSHAT, CDR2 FNYEAQ (reference sequence). The CDR3 consists of 13 residues. The CDR3, as DNA: TGTGCTAGCAGCTCCCCGATCCAAGAGACCCAGTACTTC. Protein product: CASSSPIQETQYF.

This clonotype was picked up a small number of times. The rearrangement joins TRBV6-1 to TRBJ1-3; D remains ambiguous. V was shortened by 10 bases and J by 0 bases, with 13 bases between the two germline ends. Germline V gene lookup returns CDR1 MNHNS and CDR2 SASEGT. CDR3 length: 14 residues. The CDR3: CATNIVSSGNTIYF. As DNA, the CDR3 is TGTGCCACGAACATAGTGAGCTCTGGAAACACCATATATTTT.

The CDR3 sequence is CASSIDPNRGRVGETQYF. The CDR3 DNA reads TGTGCCAGTAGTATTGACCCTAACAGGGGGCGAGTAGGGGAGACCCAGTACTTC. The V and J genes are TRBV19 and TRBJ2-5; 9 bases agree with TRBD1. This CDR3 has 18 amino acids. The germline CDR1 and CDR2 sequences are LNHDA and SQIVND (reference sequence). J gave up 5 bases and V 3 bases, and 16 bases lay outside the gene matches.

This clonotype was picked up many times. The chain employs TRBV24-1 and TRBJ2-5, with 11 positions matching TRBD1. The CDR3 is 17 amino acids. J was trimmed by 5 bases and V by 3 bases; bases with no gene match: 10. Germline loops: CDR1 KGHDR, CDR2 SFDVKD. CDR3 bases: TGTGCCACCAGTGATCCGGAGGGACAGGGGGGTACGGAGACCCAGTACTTC. Amino acids: CATSDPEGQGGTETQYF.

The chain couples TRBV18 to TRBJ2-3; D may correspond to TRBD1 or TRBD2 (5 bases each). The CDR3 length is 15 residues. CDR1 is KGHSH, CDR2 LQKENI, per germline. V was trimmed by 6 bases and J by 4 bases, leaving 17 bases between them. CDR3: CASSKSGPTADTQYF. CDR3 sequence (DNA): TGTGCCAGCTCCAAGTCGGGGCCTACTGCAGATACGCAGTATTTT.

This clonotype was seen repeatedly, ten times or more. The chain couples TRBV20-1 to TRBJ1-6, with no clear D. There are 16 residues in the CDR3. Germline V gives CDR1 DFQATT, CDR2 SNEGSKA (reference sequence). Deletions cut 0 bases from V and 0 bases from J, with 9 bases between. The CDR3 bases are TGCAGTGCTAGAGATCGGCAGAGCTCCTATAATTCACCCCTCCACTTT. It codes for CSARDRQSSYNSPLHF.

This clonotype was observed many times. The chain carries TRBV20-1 and TRBJ2-2, with a weak D call TRBD2 (5 bases). CDR1 is DFQATT, CDR2 SNEGSKA, per germline (reference sequence). The CDR3 runs 14 residues. V was clipped by 5 bases and J by 1 base, with 11 bases between them. The CDR3 spells CSAVSGWNTGELFF. Here the CDR3 DNA reads TGCAGTGCTGTGAGCGGTTGGAACACCGGGGAGCTGTTTTTT.

The genes are TRBV18 and TRBJ1-1; D unresolved. The CDR3 extends over 16 amino acids. Germline CDR1 KGHSH, CDR2 LQKENI. Trimming pared 6 bases from V and 2 bases from J, leaving 19 bases between. This CDR3 is CASSPAMAGPNTEAFF. CDR3 nucleotides: TGTGCCAGCTCCCCCGCCATGGCGGGCCCAAACACTGAAGCTTTCTTT.

This clonotype appeared a few times. The chain links TRBV11-3 to TRBJ2-3; 7 bases match TRBD2. The CDR3 length is 13 residues. The V gene end was trimmed by 8 bases and the J gene end by 0 bases; junction bases not matched to a gene: 2. CDR1 SGHNT and CDR2 YENEEA come from the germline V gene. This chain's CDR3 is CASRGDSTDTQYF. The CDR3 nucleotides are TGTGCCAGCCGGGGGGATAGCACAGATACGCAGTATTTT. The variable domain in full, completed from reference TRBV11-3 and TRBJ2-3, reads EAGVVQSPRYKIIEKKQPVAFWCNPISGHNTLYWYLQNLGQGPELLIRYENEEAVDDSQLPKDRFSAERLKGVDSTLKIQPAELGDSAVYLCASRGDSTDTQYFGPGTRLTVL.

This clonotype appeared many times. The genes are TRBV5-1 and TRBJ1-2, with D perhaps matching TRBD1 (6 bases). The germline V gene encodes CDR1 SGHRS and CDR2 YFSETQ. This CDR3 is 16 amino acids long. V was cut by 3 bases and J by 5 bases, with 20 bases left in between. CDR3 DNA sequence: TGCGCCAGCAGCTCCCGCGGAGGGGGAGGAGGGTATGGCTACACCTTC. This encodes CASSSRGGGGGYGYTF. The whole variable domain, remainder taken from reference TRBV5-1 and TRBJ1-2, is KAGVTQTPRYLIKTRGQQVTLSCSPISGHRSVSWYQQTPGQGLQFLFEYFSETQRNKGNFPGRFSGRQFSNSRSEMNVSTLELGDSALYLCASSSRGGGGGYGYTFGSGTRLTVV.

The V and J genes are TRBV11-3 and TRBJ2-7; weak D call: TRBD2 (5 bases). The CDR3 runs to 16 residues. The V end lost 1 base, the J end lost 2 bases, and 15 bases lay between the germline ends. The germline gives CDR1 SGHNT, CDR2 YENEEA. The CDR3 DNA is TGTGCCAGCAGCTTAGTCTTGCGACTATACGCCTACGAGCAGTACGTC. It encodes CASSLVLRLYAYEQYV.

The sample holds many counts of this clonotype. V usage is TRBV4-1 and J usage is TRBJ2-2, with D unclear. The CDR3 runs 11 residues. Looked up from germline, CDR1 is MGHRA and CDR2 is YSYEKL. With 6 bases removed from V and 4 bases from J, the gap between germline ends came to 3 bases. CDR3 coding DNA: TGCGCCAGCAGAACCACCGGGGAGCTGTTTTTT. Its translation: CASRTTGELFF.

This clonotype was found a few times. This sequence joins TRBV2 and TRBJ2-1; tentatively, D is TRBD2 (5 bases). The V gene's germline CDR1 is SNHLY and CDR2 FYNNEI. The CDR3 contains 13 residues. V lost 7 bases and J lost 5, with 12 bases in between. CDR3 in amino acids: CASIRGRDNEQFF. Written as DNA, the CDR3 is TGTGCCAGCATCCGAGGGAGAGACAATGAGCAGTTCTTC.

The rearrangement uses TRBV5-1 and TRBJ1-1; perhaps TRBD1 as D (5 bases). The CDR3 loop spans 15 amino acids. Trimming removed 6 bases at V and 0 bases at J, with 15 bases between. The germline CDR1 and CDR2 sequences are SGHRS and YFSETQ. The CDR3 nucleotides read TGCGCCAGCACCTTTTCCCCGACAGTGAACACTGAAGCTTTCTTT. It specifies CASTFSPTVNTEAFF.

This clonotype was seen ten or more times. This chain joins TRBV25-1 and TRBJ2-7; no clear D. This CDR3 region has 12 residues. Looked up from germline, CDR1 is MGHDK and CDR2 is SYGVNS. The germline V and J ends were trimmed by 4 bases and 4 bases, with 8 bases remaining between them. The DNA for the CDR3 is TGTGCCAGCAGTGGTCGGATTTACGAGCAGTACTTC. Translating gives CASSGRIYEQYF.

In its sample, this clonotype was seen many times. V usage is TRBV20-1 and J usage is TRBJ1-1, with D maybe TRBD1 (5 bases). V was pared by 1 base and J by 5 bases, with 14 bases between. Germline V gene data show CDR1 as DFQATT and CDR2 as SNEGSKA (reference sequence). This CDR3 has 14 amino acids. In nucleotides, the CDR3 is TGCAGTGCTAGAGTTGCGAGGGGTCGTACTGAAGCTTTCTTT. Protein product: CSARVARGRTEAFF.

Many counts were recorded for this clonotype. The rearrangement uses TRBV24-1 and TRBJ2-1; 10 nucleotides agree with TRBD2. Per the germline V gene, CDR1 is KGHDR and CDR2 is SFDVKD. The trim removed 6 bases at V and 8 bases at J, leaving 6 bases unmatched. The CDR3 runs to 14 residues. The DNA of the CDR3 is TGTGCCACCAGTCATTCTAGCGGGAGAGATGAGCAGTTCTTC. It yields the protein CATSHSSGRDEQFF.

This clonotype was found a few times. This rearrangement joins TRBV3-1 to TRBJ2-7; 10 bases agree with TRBD2. The CDR3 is 16 residues long. J gave up 1 base and V 0 bases, and 3 bases lay outside the gene matches. CDR1 is LGHDT and CDR2 is YNNKEL in the germline V gene (reference sequence). CDR3 coding DNA: TGTGCCAGCAGCCAAGATGGACTAGCGGATTCCTACGAGCAGTACTTC. Residues: CASSQDGLADSYEQYF.

The CDR3 reads CASSGGVATNEKLFF. In DNA, the CDR3 is TGTGCCAGCAGCGGGGGAGTTGCAACTAATGAAAAACTGTTTTTT. The rearrangement uses TRBV9 and TRBJ1-4; D remains ambiguous. This CDR3 contains 15 residues. V lost 3 bases to trimming and J lost 0 bases, with 9 bases between them. CDR1 SGDLS and CDR2 YYNGEE come from the germline V gene.

The table lists this clonotype with many counts. This rearrangement joins TRBV9 to TRBJ1-6; D gene unclear. The CDR3 is made up of 14 amino acids. V was trimmed by 0 bases and J by 7 bases, leaving 8 bases between them. The germline gives CDR1 SGDLS, CDR2 YYNGEE. CDR3 DNA sequence: TGTGCCAGCAGCGTAGACCCGGGGAATTCACCCCTCCACTTT. This sequence encodes CASSVDPGNSPLHF.

This clonotype was counted ten times or more. The gene calls are TRBV2 and TRBJ2-2; no definite D call. CDR3 length: 15 amino acids. Germline loops: CDR1 SNHLY, CDR2 FYNNEI. V shed 3 bases and J shed 1 base, with 9 bases lying between them. The CDR3 bases are TGTGCCAGCAGTGATGGGTTTGTGAACACCGGGGAGCTGTTTTTT. Translated, it gives CASSDGFVNTGELFF.

This clonotype was picked up many times. The rearrangement joins TRBV9 to TRBJ2-1; tentatively, D is TRBD2 (5 bases). V dropped 0 bases and J dropped 3 bases, with 10 bases sitting between them. This CDR3 contains 15 residues. The V gene's germline CDR1 is SGDLS and CDR2 YYNGEE. Here the CDR3 reads CASSVASGGYNEQFF. CDR3 coding DNA: TGTGCCAGCAGCGTAGCGAGCGGAGGCTACAATGAGCAGTTCTTC.

This clonotype was seen repeatedly, ten times or more. The chain links TRBV25-1 to TRBJ2-3; D remains ambiguous. This CDR3 comprises 14 residues. Trimming cost V 3 bases and J 2 bases, with 9 bases left between them. The V gene's germline CDR1 is MGHDK and CDR2 SYGVNS. CDR3 coding DNA: TGTGCCAGCAGTGAGGTCCCCCTCACAGATACGCAGTATTTT. It yields the protein CASSEVPLTDTQYF.

This clonotype appeared many times. The chain combines TRBV2 with TRBJ2-1; a weak D match, TRBD1 (5 bases). Trimming took off 4 bases at V and 5 bases at J, with 15 bases between the two ends. The CDR3 extends over 15 amino acids. Germline lookup yields CDR1 SNHLY and CDR2 FYNNEI. The CDR3 sequence: CASSAPGHRDNEQFF. CDR3 sequence (DNA): TGTGCCAGCAGTGCCCCAGGACACCGGGACAATGAGCAGTTCTTC.

The CDR3 loop is CASSRGLAGTYNEQFF. DNA of the CDR3: TGTGCCAGCAGCCGGGGACTAGCGGGGACCTACAATGAGCAGTTCTTC. The chain couples TRBV3-1 to TRBJ2-1, with 13 bases identical to TRBD2. V shed 4 bases and J 2 bases; nucleotides not matched to a gene: 2. From germline, CDR1 is LGHDT and CDR2 YNNKEL (reference sequence). The CDR3 length is 16 residues.

This clonotype appeared a few times. This rearrangement joins TRBV12-3 or TRBV12-4 to TRBJ2-4, with a weak D call TRBD1 (5 bases). With 5 bases removed from V and 13 bases from J, the gap between germline ends came to 24 bases. The CDR3 contains 15 residues. CDR3: CASSVGSGQIRVQYF. In DNA, the CDR3 is TGTGCCAGCAGTGTCGGTTCAGGGCAAATAAGGGTGCAGTACTTC.

To note about this clonotype: A junction end diverges from the germline sequence, so it may reflect a read error. The rearrangement joins TRBV11-2 to TRBJ2-5; 11 nucleotides match TRBD2. The CDR3 contains 15 residues. CDR1 and CDR2 (germline): SGHAT, FQNNGV. The CDR3 is CVSSSASGGFETQYF. The CDR3, as DNA: TGTGTCAGCAGCTCGGCTAGCGGGGGGTTCGAGACCCAGTACTTC.

This clonotype was counted ten times or more. The chain employs TRBV2 and TRBJ1-6, with 11 nucleotides matching TRBD1. The V gene's germline CDR1 is SNHLY and CDR2 FYNNEI. After removal of 7 bases from V and 7 bases from J, the junction contained 3 bases not matched to a gene. The CDR3 consists of 14 residues. The CDR3 is CASTGTGGNSPLHF. DNA of the CDR3: TGTGCCAGCACCGGGACAGGGGGAAATTCACCCCTCCACTTT.

This clonotype was seen a few times. This chain connects TRBV12-3 or TRBV12-4 to TRBJ1-2; 7 positions match TRBD1. CDR3 length equals 15 residues. V dropped 6 bases and J dropped 0; count of bases not matched to a gene: 7. The CDR3 is CASRGQLGANYGYTF. The CDR3 DNA sequence: TGTGCCAGCAGGGGACAGTTGGGGGCTAACTATGGCTACACCTTC.